Each of the 17 T cell receptor beta chains below was sequenced from the same sample in a study of identifying expanded T cells in peripheral blood. The table came from immunoSEQ multiplex PCR; TCRdb's copy has only in-frame clones and leaves some out. The sample consists of some 78,000 clones, more than 75% of them appearing once. Sequencing was performed on blood. The receptors shown here come from a person aged 18 to 75 in good health.

The chain couples TRBV6-4 to TRBJ1-5; D is unresolved. Germline-derived CDR1 and CDR2 are MRHNA and SNTAGT. Trimming took 11 bases from V and 4 from J, leaving 6 bases between them. CDR3 length equals 10 residues. The CDR3 nucleotides read TGTGCCCCGCAAAATCAGCCCCAGCATTTT. Amino acids: CAPQNQPQHF.

This clone came up once. This chain links TRBV30 with TRBJ2-3; D is unclear. This CDR3 contains 11 residues. Germline V gene data show CDR1 as GTSNPN and CDR2 as SVGIG (reference sequence). Trimming removed 2 bases from V and 2 bases from J, with 2 bases in between. The DNA of the CDR3 is TGTGCCTGGAGTAACACAGATACGCAGTATTTT. Amino acid sequence: CAWSNTDTQYF.

The chain uses TRBV27 and TRBJ1-1; possible D gene TRBD1, 5 bases. Germline-derived CDR1 and CDR2 are MNHEY and SMNVEV (reference sequence). This CDR3 comprises 13 residues. Trimming removed 3 bases at V and 3 bases at J, with 8 bases between. CDR3 in amino acids: CASSLGRDTEAFF. The CDR3 DNA is TGTGCCAGCAGTTTGGGGCGTGACACTGAAGCTTTCTTT.

This chain uses TRBV7-6 with TRBJ1-3, with D perhaps matching TRBD1 (6 bases). The CDR3 spans 17 residues. V lost 3 bases, J lost 0 bases, and 15 bases lay in between. Per germline, CDR1 SGHVS and CDR2 FNYEAQ. The DNA for the CDR3 is TGTGCCAGCAGCTTGTTCGGGGGCTTGAGCTCTGGAAACACCATATATTTT. It encodes CASSLFGGLSSGNTIYF.

The V gene is TRBV5-6, the J gene TRBJ2-3, with 13 bases fitting TRBD2. The CDR3 extends over 18 amino acids. Germline CDR1 and CDR2: SGHDT and YYEEEE. V lost 3 bases and J lost 0; bases outside the gene matches: 7. CDR3 in DNA: TGTGCCAGCAGCTGGGGACTAGCGGGGACGCCTAGCACAGATACGCAGTATTTT. Its protein is CASSWGLAGTPSTDTQYF.

The chain employs TRBV21-1 and TRBJ2-2; the table gives TRBD2 as D, unverified against the DNA. TRBV21-1 is labeled a pseudogene. The CDR3 covers 22 residues. In DNA, the CDR3 is TGTGCCAGCAGCAAACTTAACACCGGGGAAGACGGGCGGGACCCCGACACCGGGGAGCTGTTTTTT. Translation: CASSKLNTGEDGRDPDTGELFF.

This sequence joins TRBV15 and TRBJ2-7; tentatively, D is TRBD2 (7 bases). Germline lookup yields CDR1 LNHNV and CDR2 YYDKDF (reference sequence). The CDR3 runs 14 residues. The ends were cut back, 3 bases at V and 9 bases at J, with 18 bases in the middle. CDR3 sequence reads: CATSRGGGGGAQYF. CDR3 in DNA: TGTGCCACCAGCAGGGGAGGGGGGGGCGGAGCGCAGTACTTC.

Comment on this clone: This likely reflects a read error, since a far larger clone is one base away. The sample carries other DNA sequences with the same CDR3. This CDR3 is CASSYGGSGNTIYF. DNA of the CDR3: TGTGCCAGCAGTTATGGGGGGTCTGGAAACACCATATATTTT. The rearrangement joins TRBV6-5 to TRBJ1-3, with D maybe TRBD1 (5 bases). Trimming took 3 bases from V and 1 from J, leaving 7 bases between them. The V gene's germline CDR1 is MNHEY and CDR2 SVGAGI. The CDR3 loop spans 14 amino acids.

The CDR3 DNA reads TGCGCCAGCAGCTTGGTACCCGGACAGGGAGATGGCTACACCTTC. This codes for CASSLVPGQGDGYTF. The J gene is TRBJ1-2, the V gene TRBV5-1; 8 positions match TRBD1. CDR1 and CDR2 from the germline V gene are SGHRS and YFSETQ. V trimming: 0 bases; J trimming: 6 bases; junction bases outside the gene matches: 7. CDR3 length: 15 residues. Using reference TRBV5-1 and TRBJ1-2 for the parts outside the CDR3, the full variable domain is KAGVTQTPRYLIKTRGQQVTLSCSPISGHRSVSWYQQTPGQGLQFLFEYFSETQRNKGNFPGRFSGRQFSNSRSEMNVSTLELGDSALYLCASSLVPGQGDGYTFGSGTRLTVV.

The chain recombines TRBV5-6 with TRBJ1-2, with 9 bases aligning to TRBD1. Germline CDR1 is SGHDT and CDR2 is YYEEEE. V was pared by 4 bases and J by 0 bases, with 4 bases of the junction left unmatched. The CDR3 is 15 amino acids. The CDR3 here is CASSPGQGTNYGYTF. The CDR3 DNA follows: TGTGCCAGCAGCCCCGGACAGGGGACTAACTATGGCTACACCTTC.

The rearrangement uses TRBV28 and TRBJ2-3, with 11 positions matching TRBD2. The CDR3 loop spans 14 amino acids. The trim removed 8 bases at V and 8 bases at J, leaving 9 bases unmatched. CDR1 is MDHEN, CDR2 SYDVKM, per germline. CDR3 protein: CASALAGGEGTQYF. In DNA form, the CDR3 reads TGTGCCAGCGCCCTAGCGGGGGGTGAGGGTACGCAGTATTTT.

The chain links TRBV5-1 to TRBJ1-1; a weak D match, TRBD1 (6 bases). Trimming took 6 bases from V and 5 from J, leaving 20 bases between them. CDR3 length: 15 amino acids. Germline values: CDR1 SGHRS, CDR2 YFSETQ. CDR3 sequence reads: CASTRGAGGGTEAFF. The CDR3 DNA sequence: TGCGCCAGCACCCGGGGCGCAGGAGGGGGAACTGAAGCTTTCTTT.

The chain couples TRBV28 to TRBJ1-6; D is undetermined. V was trimmed by 3 bases and J by 6 bases, leaving 15 bases between them. The CDR3 contains 16 residues. The germline V gene encodes CDR1 MDHEN and CDR2 SYDVKM. The CDR3 spells CASSFPRLPFNSPLHF. The CDR3 nucleotides are TGTGCCAGCAGTTTTCCCCGACTCCCCTTTAATTCACCCCTCCACTTT.

The rearrangement uses TRBV2 and TRBJ2-2, with D perhaps matching TRBD1 (6 bases). Germline assignment: CDR1 SNHLY and CDR2 FYNNEI. Trimming left V 6 bases short and J 7 bases short, with 12 bases between. This CDR3 is 13 amino acids long. Here the CDR3 DNA reads TGTGCCAGCAGCAAACAGGGAAGCGGGGAGCTGTTTTTT. It translates to CASSKQGSGELFF.

The chain joins TRBV2 to TRBJ2-5; D might be TRBD1 or TRBD2, each matching 5 bases. CDR1 is SNHLY, CDR2 FYNNEI, per germline. There are 14 residues in the CDR3. The ends were cut back, 7 bases at V and 0 bases at J, with 12 bases in the middle. The CDR3 region has the DNA TGTGCCAGCAAGGGACCACAGTACCAAGAGACCCAGTACTTC. As protein: CASKGPQYQETQYF.

By sample share, this clone is medium-sized. The CDR3 region is CASSPLPLTEGNEQFF. The CDR3 DNA follows: TGTGCCAGCTCACCACTACCATTGACAGAGGGGAATGAGCAGTTCTTC. V gene TRBV18 combines with J gene TRBJ2-1; D tentatively fits TRBD1 or TRBD2 (5 bases each). Per the germline V gene, CDR1 is KGHSH and CDR2 is LQKENI. V lost 1 base and J 7 bases, leaving 17 bases between the germline ends. CDR3 size: 16 residues.

This clone came up once. The chain couples TRBV5-6 to TRBJ1-2; maybe TRBD1 (5 bases). The V gene lost 3 bases and the J gene lost 4 bases, with 10 bases spanning the gap. Looked up from germline, CDR1 is SGHDT and CDR2 is YYEEEE. The CDR3 contains 13 residues. CDR3 region: CASSWGGPYGYTF. CDR3 nucleotides: TGTGCCAGCAGCTGGGGGGGTCCCTATGGCTACACCTTC.